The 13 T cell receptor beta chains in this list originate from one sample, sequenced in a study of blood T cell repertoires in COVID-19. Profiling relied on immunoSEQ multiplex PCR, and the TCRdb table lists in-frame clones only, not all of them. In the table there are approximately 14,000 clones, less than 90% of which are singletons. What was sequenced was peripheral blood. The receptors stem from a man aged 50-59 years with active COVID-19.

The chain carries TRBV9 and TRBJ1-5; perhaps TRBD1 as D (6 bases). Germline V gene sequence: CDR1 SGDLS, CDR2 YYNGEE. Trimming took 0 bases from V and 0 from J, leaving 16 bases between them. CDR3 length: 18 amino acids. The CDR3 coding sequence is TGTGCCAGCAGCGTAGACCTAGCTACAGGGAATAGCAATCAGCCCCAGCATTTT. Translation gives CASSVDLATGNSNQPQHF.

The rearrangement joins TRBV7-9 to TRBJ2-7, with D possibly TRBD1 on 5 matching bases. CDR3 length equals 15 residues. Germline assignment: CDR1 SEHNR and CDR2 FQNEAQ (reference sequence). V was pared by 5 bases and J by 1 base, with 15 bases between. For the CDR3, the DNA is TGTGCCAGCAGCGGGCCCGACAGTGGTTCCTACGAGCAGTACTTC. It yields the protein CASSGPDSGSYEQYF.

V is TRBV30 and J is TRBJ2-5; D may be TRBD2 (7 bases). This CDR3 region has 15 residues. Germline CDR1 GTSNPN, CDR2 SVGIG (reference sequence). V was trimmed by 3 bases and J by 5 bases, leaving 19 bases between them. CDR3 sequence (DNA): TGTGCCTGGAGCCCCCTGGGGGGGGGCAGGGAGACCCAGTACTTC. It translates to CAWSPLGGGRETQYF.

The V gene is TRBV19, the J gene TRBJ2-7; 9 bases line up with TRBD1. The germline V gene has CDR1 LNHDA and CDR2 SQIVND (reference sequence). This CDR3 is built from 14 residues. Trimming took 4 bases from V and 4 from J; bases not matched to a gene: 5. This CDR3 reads CASSSTGGSYEQYF. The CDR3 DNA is TGTGCCAGTAGTAGTACAGGGGGCTCATACGAGCAGTACTTC. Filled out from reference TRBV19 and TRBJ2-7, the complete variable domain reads DGGITQSPKYLFRKEGQNVTLSCEQNLNHDAMYWYRQDPGQGLRLIYYSQIVNDFQKGDIAEGYSVSREKKESFPLTVTSAQKNPTAFYLCASSSTGGSYEQYFGPGTRLTVT.

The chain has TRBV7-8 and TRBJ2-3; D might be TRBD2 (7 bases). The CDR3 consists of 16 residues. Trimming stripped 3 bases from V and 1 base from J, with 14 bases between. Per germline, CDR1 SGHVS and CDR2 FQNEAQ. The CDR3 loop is CASSFLRGAGTDTQYF. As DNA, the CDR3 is TGTGCCAGCAGCTTCCTACGGGGGGCCGGCACAGATACGCAGTATTTT.

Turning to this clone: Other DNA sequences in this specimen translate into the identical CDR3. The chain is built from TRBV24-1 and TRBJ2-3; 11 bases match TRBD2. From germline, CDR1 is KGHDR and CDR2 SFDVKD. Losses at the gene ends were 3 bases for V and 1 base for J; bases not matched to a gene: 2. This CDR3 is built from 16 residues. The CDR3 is CATSDTGLAGTDTQYF. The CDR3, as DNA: TGTGCCACCAGTGATACGGGACTAGCGGGCACAGATACGCAGTATTTT.

CDR3 DNA: TGTGCCAGCAGCCTACTTTGGGGACAGGGCATTTACGAGCAGTACTTC. Translation: CASSLLWGQGIYEQYF. The chain couples TRBV9 to TRBJ2-7; 9 nucleotides agree with TRBD1. Germline CDR1 SGDLS, CDR2 YYNGEE. Unmatched junction bases numbered 12, after V lost 4 bases and J lost 4 bases. This CDR3 comprises 16 residues.

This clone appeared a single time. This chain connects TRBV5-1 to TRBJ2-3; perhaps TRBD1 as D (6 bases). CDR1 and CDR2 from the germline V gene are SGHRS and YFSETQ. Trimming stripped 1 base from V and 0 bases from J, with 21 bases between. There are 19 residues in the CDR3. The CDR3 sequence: CASSLSGRGLATSTDTQYF. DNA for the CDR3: TGCGCCAGCAGCTTGTCGGGCAGGGGTCTAGCTACTAGCACAGATACGCAGTATTTT.

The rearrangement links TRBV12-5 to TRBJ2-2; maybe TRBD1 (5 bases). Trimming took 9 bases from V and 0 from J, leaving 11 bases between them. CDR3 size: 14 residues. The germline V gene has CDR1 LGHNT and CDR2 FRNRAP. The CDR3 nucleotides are TGTGCTAGCTATCAGGGTCCGAACACCGGGGAGCTGTTTTTT. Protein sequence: CASYQGPNTGELFF.

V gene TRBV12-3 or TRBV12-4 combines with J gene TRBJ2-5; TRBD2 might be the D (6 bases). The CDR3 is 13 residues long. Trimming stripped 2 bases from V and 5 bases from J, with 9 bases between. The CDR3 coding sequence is TGTGCCAGCAGTTTACCCAGCGGGGAGACCCAGTACTTC. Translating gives CASSLPSGETQYF.

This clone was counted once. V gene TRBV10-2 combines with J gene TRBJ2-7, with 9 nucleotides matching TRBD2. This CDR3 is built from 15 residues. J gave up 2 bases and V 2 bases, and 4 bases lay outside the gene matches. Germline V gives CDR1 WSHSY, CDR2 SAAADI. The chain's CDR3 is CASSEPWTSAYEQYF. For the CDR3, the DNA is TGCGCCAGCAGTGAGCCTTGGACTAGCGCCTACGAGCAGTACTTC.

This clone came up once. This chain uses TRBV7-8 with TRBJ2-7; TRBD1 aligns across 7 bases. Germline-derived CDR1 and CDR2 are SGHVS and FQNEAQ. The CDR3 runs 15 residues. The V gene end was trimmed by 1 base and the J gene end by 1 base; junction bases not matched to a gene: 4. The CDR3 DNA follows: TGTGCCAGCAGCTTAGACAGGGGTGGGTCCTACGAGCAGTACTTC. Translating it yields CASSLDRGGSYEQYF.

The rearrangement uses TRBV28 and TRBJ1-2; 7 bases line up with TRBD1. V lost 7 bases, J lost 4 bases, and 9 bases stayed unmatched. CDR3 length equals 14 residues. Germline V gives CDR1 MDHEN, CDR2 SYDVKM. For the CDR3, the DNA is TGTGCCAGCACCCCGACAGGGACCGTCTATGGCTACACCTTC. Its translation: CASTPTGTVYGYTF.